This is a list of T cell receptor beta chains from one sample in a study of T cell repertoires in cytomegalovirus infection. TCRdb re-analysed the reads in MiXCR, keeping a single row per CDR3 protein. The sample includes 200,000 to 300,000 distinct CDR3 sequences, roughly an eighth of them seen just once. Sequencing was done on a sample of PBMCs. The source of these receptors is a human donor in good health (CMV status not recorded). Some clones in this sample may be carry-over from other donors' samples. CDR3s include the opening cysteine and the closing phenylalanine or tryptophan. The order of the fields is J gene, D gene, clone size, V gene, CDR3 protein, CDR3 DNA. D genes are given only for firm matches. Some rows mark clone size as missing; the rest say once, few, many or name a class of expanded clone.

j_call: TRBJ1-1; d_call: .; clone_size: .; v_call: TRBV14; cdr3_aa: CASSQPGADTEAFF; cdr3_nt: TGTGCCAGCAGTCAGCCCGGGGCAGACACTGAAGCTTTCTTT
j_call: TRBJ2-7; d_call: TRBD1; clone_size: many; v_call: TRBV4-3; cdr3_aa: CASSRIVPGQGAYEQYF; cdr3_nt: TGCGCCAGCAGCCGTATCGTTCCGGGACAGGGGGCCTACGAGCAGTACTTC
j_call: TRBJ2-7; d_call: .; clone_size: many; v_call: TRBV6-5; cdr3_aa: CASSYSKYEQYF; cdr3_nt: TGTGCCAGCAGTTACTCGAAGTACGAGCAGTACTTC
j_call: TRBJ2-6; d_call: .; clone_size: many; v_call: TRBV4-3; cdr3_aa: CASSQAKGSGANVLTF; cdr3_nt: TGCGCCAGCAGCCAAGCAAAGGGCTCTGGGGCCAACGTCCTGACTTTC
j_call: TRBJ1-2; d_call: .; clone_size: many; v_call: TRBV7-2; cdr3_aa: CASTVNRDYGYTF; cdr3_nt: TGTGCCAGCACCGTAAACAGGGACTATGGCTACACCTTC
j_call: TRBJ2-3; d_call: .; clone_size: few; v_call: TRBV4-3; cdr3_aa: CASSQDPRGTDTQYF; cdr3_nt: TGCGCCAGCAGCCAAGATCCGCGGGGTACAGATACGCAGTATTTT
j_call: TRBJ2-2; d_call: .; clone_size: few; v_call: TRBV5-1; cdr3_aa: CASSYTSSTGELFF; cdr3_nt: TGCGCCAGCAGCTACACCTCGAGCACCGGGGAGCTGTTTTTT
j_call: TRBJ2-1; d_call: .; clone_size: .; v_call: TRBV14; cdr3_aa: CASSQDQRAASYNEQFF; cdr3_nt: TGTGCCAGCAGCCAAGATCAGCGGGCTGCCTCCTACAATGAGCAGTTCTTC
j_call: TRBJ1-2; d_call: .; clone_size: many; v_call: TRBV29-1; cdr3_aa: CSVEENYGYTF; cdr3_nt: TGCAGCGTTGAGGAGAACTATGGCTACACCTTC
j_call: TRBJ2-1; d_call: TRBD2; clone_size: .; v_call: TRBV29-1; cdr3_aa: CSVDASGPRNEQFF; cdr3_nt: TGCAGCGTTGATGCTAGCGGCCCAAGGAATGAGCAGTTCTTC
j_call: TRBJ1-6; d_call: TRBD1; clone_size: .; v_call: TRBV19; cdr3_aa: CASSMTGDSPLHF; cdr3_nt: TGTGCCAGTAGTATGACAGGGGATTCACCCCTCCACTTT
j_call: TRBJ2-1; d_call: .; clone_size: many; v_call: TRBV11-1; cdr3_aa: CASSLDGYSYNEQFF; cdr3_nt: TGTGCCAGCAGCTTAGACGGTTACTCCTACAATGAGCAGTTCTTC
j_call: TRBJ1-6; d_call: TRBD1; clone_size: many; v_call: TRBV2; cdr3_aa: CASRTGTANSPLHF; cdr3_nt: TGTGCCAGCAGGACCGGGACAGCGAATTCACCCCTCCACTTT
j_call: TRBJ2-3; d_call: .; clone_size: .; v_call: TRBV6-5; cdr3_aa: CASSPISGRSTDTQYF; cdr3_nt: TGTGCCAGCAGTCCCATTAGCGGTAGAAGCACAGATACGCAGTATTTT
j_call: TRBJ2-2; d_call: .; clone_size: many; v_call: TRBV11-1; cdr3_aa: CASMDGGVHTGELFF; cdr3_nt: TGTGCCAGCATGGATGGAGGGGTACACACCGGGGAGCTGTTTTTT
j_call: TRBJ1-2; d_call: .; clone_size: few; v_call: TRBV2; cdr3_aa: CASSVDSLYGYTF; cdr3_nt: TGTGCCAGCAGTGTCGACAGCCTCTATGGCTACACCTTC
j_call: TRBJ2-2; d_call: TRBD2; clone_size: few; v_call: TRBV5-1; cdr3_aa: CASSSRNNGLAGLTGELFF; cdr3_nt: TGCGCCAGCAGCTCAAGGAACAACGGACTAGCGGGCCTCACCGGGGAGCTGTTTTTT
j_call: TRBJ1-5; d_call: .; clone_size: many; v_call: TRBV7-2; cdr3_aa: CASSSSGRPNQPQHF; cdr3_nt: TGTGCCAGCAGCTCCTCCGGGAGACCTAATCAGCCCCAGCATTTT
j_call: TRBJ2-2; d_call: .; clone_size: many; v_call: TRBV7-2; cdr3_aa: CASSRVVTNTGELFF; cdr3_nt: TGTGCCAGCAGCCGAGTGGTCACGAACACCGGGGAGCTGTTTTTT
j_call: TRBJ2-7; d_call: .; clone_size: few; v_call: TRBV7-9; cdr3_aa: CASSLGLSEQYF; cdr3_nt: TGTGCCAGCAGCTTGGGTTTATCCGAGCAGTACTTC
j_call: TRBJ2-7; d_call: TRBD2; clone_size: many; v_call: TRBV7-2; cdr3_aa: CASSRDLTSGKGEQYF; cdr3_nt: TGTGCCAGCAGCCGAGATCTGACTAGCGGGAAAGGCGAGCAGTACTTC
j_call: TRBJ2-3; d_call: TRBD1; clone_size: many; v_call: TRBV2; cdr3_aa: CASTRTGLSTDTQYF; cdr3_nt: TGTGCCAGCACCAGGACAGGGTTGTCGACAGATACGCAGTATTTT
j_call: TRBJ1-5; d_call: TRBD1; clone_size: few; v_call: TRBV29-1; cdr3_aa: CSVLGQGGSNQPQHF; cdr3_nt: TGCAGCGTTCTCGGACAGGGGGGAAGCAATCAGCCCCAGCATTTT
j_call: TRBJ2-5; d_call: TRBD2; clone_size: many; v_call: TRBV7-2; cdr3_aa: CASSSSAWGGETQYF; cdr3_nt: TGTGCCAGCAGCTCCTCAGCCTGGGGAGGGGAGACCCAGTACTTC
j_call: TRBJ2-3; d_call: .; clone_size: .; v_call: TRBV24-1; cdr3_aa: CATSDRDGSTDTQYF; cdr3_nt: TGTGCCACCAGTGACAGGGACGGCAGCACAGATACGCAGTATTTT
j_call: TRBJ1-1; d_call: TRBD1; clone_size: .; v_call: TRBV6-1; cdr3_aa: CASSERRQGLNTEAFF; cdr3_nt: TGTGCCAGCAGTGAAAGGAGACAGGGGCTGAACACTGAAGCTTTCTTT
j_call: TRBJ2-1; d_call: .; clone_size: few; v_call: TRBV20-1; cdr3_aa: CSAQLTWSEQFF; cdr3_nt: TGCAGTGCACAACTTACTTGGAGTGAGCAGTTCTTC
j_call: TRBJ2-7; d_call: TRBD2; clone_size: .; v_call: TRBV19; cdr3_aa: CASRQTSGLGYEQYF; cdr3_nt: TGTGCCAGTAGGCAGACTAGCGGGTTGGGATACGAGCAGTACTTC
j_call: TRBJ1-4; d_call: .; clone_size: many; v_call: TRBV19; cdr3_aa: CASSDRSSTNEKLFF; cdr3_nt: TGTGCCAGTAGCGACAGGAGTTCAACTAATGAAAAACTGTTTTTT
j_call: TRBJ1-2; d_call: .; clone_size: many; v_call: TRBV7-2; cdr3_aa: CASSLGRGYGYTF; cdr3_nt: TGTGCCAGCAGCTTAGGACGTGGCTATGGCTACACCTTC
j_call: TRBJ2-5; d_call: TRBD2; clone_size: .; v_call: TRBV18; cdr3_aa: CASSPARTSGRETQYF; cdr3_nt: TGTGCCAGCTCACCGGCACGGACTAGCGGGAGAGAGACCCAGTACTTC
j_call: TRBJ2-1; d_call: TRBD2; clone_size: few; v_call: TRBV14; cdr3_aa: CASSLGLAGDEQFF; cdr3_nt: TGTGCCAGCAGTTTAGGACTAGCGGGTGATGAGCAGTTCTTC
j_call: TRBJ2-5; d_call: TRBD2; clone_size: many; v_call: TRBV5-4; cdr3_aa: CASRLAGRVQETQYF; cdr3_nt: TGTGCCAGCAGGCTAGCGGGGCGGGTACAAGAGACCCAGTACTTC
j_call: TRBJ1-4; d_call: .; clone_size: .; v_call: TRBV11-2; cdr3_aa: CASTPGGSHVKLFF; cdr3_nt: TGTGCCAGCACCCCGGGGGGGTCCCATGTAAAACTGTTTTTT
j_call: TRBJ2-5; d_call: TRBD1; clone_size: few; v_call: TRBV2; cdr3_aa: CASSRDSHQETQYF; cdr3_nt: TGTGCCAGCAGTAGGGACAGCCACCAAGAGACCCAGTACTTC
j_call: TRBJ2-5; d_call: .; clone_size: few; v_call: TRBV7-9; cdr3_aa: CASSFLAEGMIGETQYF; cdr3_nt: TGTGCCAGCAGCTTTCTAGCTGAGGGAATGATAGGAGAGACCCAGTACTTC
j_call: TRBJ2-4; d_call: TRBD1; clone_size: many; v_call: TRBV6-2/TRBV6-3; cdr3_aa: CASIPSGGAKNIQYF; cdr3_nt: TGTGCCAGCATTCCGTCAGGGGGAGCCAAAAACATTCAGTACTTC
j_call: TRBJ2-3; d_call: .; clone_size: many; v_call: TRBV6-2/TRBV6-3; cdr3_aa: CASKQGSVDTQYF; cdr3_nt: TGTGCCAGCAAACAAGGGAGTGTGGATACGCAGTATTTT
j_call: TRBJ1-6; d_call: .; clone_size: .; v_call: TRBV7-9; cdr3_aa: CASSLVPDANSPLHF; cdr3_nt: TGTGCCAGCAGCTTAGTACCGGACGCGAATTCACCCCTCCACTTT
j_call: TRBJ1-1; d_call: .; clone_size: few; v_call: TRBV12-3/TRBV12-4; cdr3_aa: CASSFFRDTEAFF; cdr3_nt: TGTGCCAGCAGTTTCTTCCGGGACACTGAAGCTTTCTTT
j_call: TRBJ1-6; d_call: .; clone_size: .; v_call: TRBV5-1; cdr3_aa: CASSLGQGTYNSPLHF; cdr3_nt: TGCGCCAGCAGCTTGGGGCAGGGAACCTATAATTCACCCCTCCACTTT